The 21 T cell receptor beta chains given below trace back to one sample, sequenced in a study of response to subunit inactivated influenza vaccine. A single record per CDR3 protein comes from TCRdb applying MiXCR to the RT-PCR reads. The repertoire consists of around 580,000 distinct CDR3 sequences, with about 15% occurring once and the leading ten covering roughly 10%. The specimen was PBMCs from blood, collected approximately 12 days after vaccination. Receptor source: a man aged 50 or older who received an inactivated influenza vaccine.

This chain connects TRBV12-3 or TRBV12-4 to TRBJ2-7; 9 bases fit TRBD1. Losses at the gene ends were 3 bases for V and 10 bases for J; bases not matched to a gene: 10. The CDR3 has 14 residues. The CDR3 protein is CASSFTGQGHPQYF. CDR3 DNA sequence: TGTGCCAGCAGTTTCACGGGACAGGGTCATCCCCAGTACTTC.

This chain links TRBV15 with TRBJ2-7, with 9 bases identical to TRBD1. V was pared by 5 bases and J by 1 base, with 6 bases of the junction left unmatched. The germline V gene has CDR1 LNHNV and CDR2 YYDKDF (reference sequence). The CDR3 runs to 15 residues. CDR3 nucleotides: TGTGCCACCAGCGGTGGACAGGGGTCTTCCTACGAGCAGTACTTC. Translation: CATSGGQGSSYEQYF.

This clonotype was found a few times. The rearrangement links TRBV5-1 to TRBJ2-1; the D is unclear. The CDR3 is 12 residues long. CDR1 and CDR2 from the germline V gene are SGHRS and YFSETQ. With 4 bases removed from V and 8 bases from J, the gap between germline ends came to 10 bases. This CDR3 is CASSKDDYEQFF. In DNA, the CDR3 is TGCGCCAGCAGCAAGGACGACTATGAGCAGTTCTTC.

This clonotype was detected only a few times. The CDR3 region is CASRGTGYSGYTF. The DNA for the CDR3 is TGTGCCAGCAGAGGGACAGGGTATTCCGGCTACACCTTC. V usage is TRBV6-1 and J usage is TRBJ1-2; 9 bases map to TRBD1. The germline V gene encodes CDR1 MNHNS and CDR2 SASEGT. The CDR3 loop spans 13 amino acids. The V gene end was trimmed by 6 bases and the J gene end by 8 bases; junction bases not matched to a gene: 7.

The gene calls are TRBV13 and TRBJ2-5, with D uncertain. The CDR3 loop spans 16 amino acids. CDR1 and CDR2 (germline): PRHDT, FYEKMQ (reference sequence). V was clipped by 4 bases and J by 4 bases, with 19 bases between them. Here the CDR3 reads CASSSVSRGSPETQYF. The CDR3 coding sequence is TGTGCCAGCAGCTCAGTCTCCCGAGGTTCTCCAGAGACCCAGTACTTC.

The chain is built from TRBV12-3 or TRBV12-4 and TRBJ2-5; tentative D call: TRBD1 (5 bases). Trimming took off 5 bases at V and 5 bases at J, with 15 bases between the two ends. The CDR3 contains 14 residues. The CDR3 is CASSPSGPRETQYF. Here the CDR3 DNA reads TGTGCCAGCAGTCCCTCAGGGCCCCGGGAGACCCAGTACTTC.

The V call is TRBV5-1, the J call TRBJ2-5; D ambiguous. The CDR3 sequence is 12 residues long. The germline V gene encodes CDR1 SGHRS and CDR2 YFSETQ. V was pared by 4 bases and J by 5 bases, with 9 bases between. CDR3 nucleotides: TGCGCCAGCAGCGGGCAGGCTGAGACCCAGTACTTC. Its translation: CASSGQAETQYF.

A few counts support this clonotype. V gene TRBV6-2 or TRBV6-3 combines with J gene TRBJ2-2; D possibly corresponds to TRBD2 (5 bases). With 2 bases removed from V and 8 bases from J, the gap between germline ends came to 9 bases. Germline CDR1 reads MNHEY; CDR2 reads SVGEGT. The CDR3 sequence is 13 residues long. The chain's CDR3 is CASSYRGFGELFF. In DNA, the CDR3 is TGTGCCAGCAGTTACAGAGGGTTTGGGGAGCTGTTTTTT.

This clonotype was detected only a few times. The chain carries TRBV7-2 and TRBJ1-1; D is uncertain. Germline-derived CDR1 and CDR2 are SGHTA and FQGNSA. V lost 1 base and J 1 base, leaving 7 bases between the germline ends. The CDR3 loop spans 14 amino acids. CDR3 sequence: CASSLEPGNTEAFF. The CDR3 DNA reads TGTGCCAGCAGCTTAGAGCCGGGGAACACTGAAGCTTTCTTT.

This clonotype appeared a few times. V usage is TRBV9 and J usage is TRBJ1-2; no firm D call. There are 12 residues in the CDR3. Trimming cost V 3 bases and J 2 bases, with 5 bases left between them. Germline lookup yields CDR1 SGDLS and CDR2 YYNGEE. CDR3 in DNA: TGTGCCAGCAGCGCGCACAACTATGGCTACACCTTC. Protein: CASSAHNYGYTF.

The CDR3 loop is CASSFGLDLYEQYF. In DNA, the CDR3 is TGCGCCAGCAGCTTTGGTCTCGACCTTTACGAGCAGTACTTC. The J gene is TRBJ2-7, the V gene TRBV5-1; D unclear. CDR3 size: 14 residues. Trimming left V 2 bases short and J 4 bases short, with 13 bases between. Germline assignment: CDR1 SGHRS and CDR2 YFSETQ.

This chain links TRBV5-1 with TRBJ2-7; a possible D gene is TRBD2 (5 bases). The germline V gene encodes CDR1 SGHRS and CDR2 YFSETQ. V gave up 0 bases and J gave up 5 bases, with 15 bases separating them. The CDR3 contains 15 residues. For the CDR3, the DNA is TGCGCCAGCAGCTTGGGAGGGAGTGGGTATGACGAGCAGTACTTC. It encodes CASSLGGSGYDEQYF.

This clonotype has only a few counts. V usage is TRBV7-2 and J usage is TRBJ1-6; 10 bases are a match to TRBD1. Per germline, CDR1 SGHTA and CDR2 FQGNSA. J lost 9 bases, V lost 5 bases, and 7 bases had no gene match. This CDR3 spans 15 amino acids. The CDR3: CASSLRQGAGSPLHF. CDR3 nucleotide sequence: TGTGCCAGCAGCCTTCGACAGGGGGCGGGTTCACCCCTCCACTTT. Filled out from reference TRBV7-2 and TRBJ1-6, the complete variable domain reads GAGVSQSPSNKVTEKGKDVELRCDPISGHTALYWYRQSLGQGLEFLIYFQGNSAPDKSGLPSDRFSAERTGGSVSTLTIQRTQQEDSAVYLCASSLRQGAGSPLHFGNGTRLTVT.

This clonotype appeared once. The J gene is TRBJ2-3, the V gene TRBV9; 14 bases are a match to TRBD2. V lost 3 bases to trimming and J lost 5 bases; unmatched junction nucleotides: 2. The CDR3 has 15 residues. Germline CDR1 reads SGDLS; CDR2 reads YYNGEE. DNA of the CDR3: TGTGCCAGCAGCGAGGGACTAGCGGGAGTAGATACGCAGTATTTT. Translating it yields CASSEGLAGVDTQYF.

The J gene is TRBJ2-2, the V gene TRBV3-1; 7 bases match TRBD1. CDR1 is LGHDT, CDR2 YNNKEL, per germline (reference sequence). The CDR3 consists of 17 residues. J lost 0 bases, V lost 0 bases, and 4 bases had no gene match. As DNA, the CDR3 is TGTGCCAGCAGCCAAGATCTCGGGACAGCGAACACCGGGGAGCTGTTTTTT. The encoded protein is CASSQDLGTANTGELFF.

Notes on this clonotype: It may be a read error: a sequence one base away is much more abundant. V and J are TRBV7-2 and TRBJ2-7, with 12 nucleotides matching TRBD2. V lost 5 bases, J lost 6 bases, and 11 bases stayed unmatched. Germline assignment: CDR1 SGHTA and CDR2 FQGNSA. This CDR3 has 16 amino acids. CDR3 sequence reads: CASSASRRLAGAEQYF. The DNA for the CDR3 is TGTGCCAGCAGCGCCTCCCGGAGACTAGCGGGAGCCGAGCAGTACTTC.

This clonotype was counted only a few times. The chain couples TRBV7-9 to TRBJ2-1, with D tentatively TRBD2 (5 bases). This CDR3 contains 14 residues. The V gene lost 7 bases and the J gene lost 8 bases, with 18 bases spanning the gap. The V gene's germline CDR1 is SEHNR and CDR2 FQNEAQ (reference sequence). CDR3 protein: CASIRWGDSDEQFF. The CDR3 DNA sequence: TGTGCCAGCATCCGCTGGGGAGATAGCGATGAGCAGTTCTTC.

This clonotype came up many times. This chain joins TRBV20-1 and TRBJ2-7; D not resolved. V lost 4 bases, J lost 1 base, and 11 bases lay in between. The CDR3 consists of 13 residues. The germline V gene encodes CDR1 DFQATT and CDR2 SNEGSKA (reference sequence). CDR3 in amino acids: CSANPVGSYEQYF. The DNA of the CDR3 is TGCAGTGCTAACCCCGTGGGGTCCTACGAGCAGTACTTC.

The chain employs TRBV20-1 and TRBJ1-5; D gene ambiguous. CDR1 and CDR2 (germline): DFQATT, SNEGSKA (reference sequence). V lost 3 bases and J lost 2, with 11 bases in between. The CDR3 totals 14 residues. The CDR3 sequence: CSAREALGNQPQHF. CDR3 bases: TGCAGTGCTAGGGAGGCCCTTGGCAATCAGCCCCAGCATTTT.

This clonotype was seen a few times. The rearrangement uses TRBV30 and TRBJ1-4, with D tentatively TRBD1 (5 bases). The CDR3 covers 14 residues. Germline V lookup: CDR1 GTSNPN, CDR2 SVGIG (reference sequence). V was pared by 1 base and J by 7 bases, with 13 bases between. In nucleotides, the CDR3 is TGTGCCTGGAGTGAGGCACAGGTCGGTGAAAAACTGTTTTTT. It translates to CAWSEAQVGEKLFF.

There are a few counts of this clonotype. This sequence joins TRBV18 and TRBJ1-1; 8 nucleotides agree with TRBD1. The germline V gene has CDR1 KGHSH and CDR2 LQKENI. J was trimmed by 0 bases and V by 2 bases; bases with no gene match: 17. This CDR3 comprises 20 residues. The CDR3 is CASSPYIRTGRGDLNTEAFF. For the CDR3, the DNA is TGTGCCAGCTCACCATATATAAGGACAGGGCGAGGGGATTTGAACACTGAAGCTTTCTTT.